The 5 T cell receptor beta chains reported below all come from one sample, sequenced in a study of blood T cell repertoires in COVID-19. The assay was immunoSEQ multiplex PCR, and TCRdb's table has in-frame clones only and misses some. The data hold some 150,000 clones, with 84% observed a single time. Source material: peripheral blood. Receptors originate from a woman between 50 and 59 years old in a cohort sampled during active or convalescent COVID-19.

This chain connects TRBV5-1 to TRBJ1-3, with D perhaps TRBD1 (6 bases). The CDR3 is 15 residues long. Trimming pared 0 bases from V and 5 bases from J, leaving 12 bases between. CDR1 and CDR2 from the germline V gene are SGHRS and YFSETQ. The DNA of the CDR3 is TGCGCCAGCAGCTTGGAACAGGGCCCGCGAAACACCATATATTTT. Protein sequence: CASSLEQGPRNTIYF.

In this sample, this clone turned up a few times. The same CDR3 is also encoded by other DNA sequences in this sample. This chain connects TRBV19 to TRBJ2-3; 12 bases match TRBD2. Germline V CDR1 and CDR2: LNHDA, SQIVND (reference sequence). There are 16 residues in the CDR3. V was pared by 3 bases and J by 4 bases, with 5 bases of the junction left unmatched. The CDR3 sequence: CASSIPLAGGSDTQYF. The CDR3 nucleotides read TGTGCCAGTAGTATCCCCCTAGCGGGGGGGTCAGATACGCAGTATTTT.

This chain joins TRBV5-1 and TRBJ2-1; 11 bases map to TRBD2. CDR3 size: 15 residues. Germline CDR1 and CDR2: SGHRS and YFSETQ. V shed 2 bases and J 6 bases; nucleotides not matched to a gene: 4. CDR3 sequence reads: CASSLLAGETNEQFF. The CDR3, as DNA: TGCGCCAGCAGCTTACTAGCGGGGGAGACCAATGAGCAGTTCTTC.

CDR3 nucleotide sequence: TGTGCCACCAGTGAGACGACATTAAACACCGGGGAGCTGTTTTTT. Protein sequence: CATSETTLNTGELFF. This chain links TRBV24-1 with TRBJ2-2; D ambiguous. CDR3 length: 15 amino acids. V was pared by 4 bases and J by 2 bases, with 10 bases between. CDR1 is KGHDR and CDR2 is SFDVKD in the germline V gene.

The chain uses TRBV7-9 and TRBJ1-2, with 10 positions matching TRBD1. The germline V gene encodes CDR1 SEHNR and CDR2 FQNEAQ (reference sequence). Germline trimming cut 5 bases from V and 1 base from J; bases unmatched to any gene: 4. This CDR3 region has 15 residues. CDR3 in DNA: TGTGCCAGCAGCGGTTGGGACAGGGGTAACTATGGCTACACCTTC. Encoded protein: CASSGWDRGNYGYTF.